This T cell receptor (beta chain) was documented in a study of T-cell memory formation after mild COVID-19. Study findings and constraints: Chiefly within CM and EM were the contracting CD4+ clones; CD8+ ones were within EMRA.

TCRdb independently ran MiXCR on the 5' RACE reads; one entry per CDR3 protein. The repertoire holds about 430,000 distinct CDR3 sequences, with more than 20% as singletons. Between the trimmed V and J ends, which lost 8 bases and 1 base, there was a span of 8 bases. The germline V gene has CDR1 LNHDA and CDR2 SQIVND (reference sequence). The CDR3 consists of 12 residues. As for this clonotype: Its target is not known.

The V and J genes are TRBV19 and TRBJ1-2; D uncertain. This clonotype was obtained from an adult woman who had mild COVID-19 (a few samples of this study predate the infection). Cell type and time point are not known. The specimen was PBMCs or a T cell subset sorted from them (not recorded which). The CDR3, as DNA: TGTGCCAGTTGTGGACTTAACTATGGCTACACCTTC. Its protein product is CASCGLNYGYTF.